The entry that follows covers one T cell receptor (beta chain) sequence. Its antigen remains unidentified. The CDR3 consists of 15 residues. Deletions cut 5 bases from V and 5 bases from J, with 16 bases between. In TCRdb, the PCR reads were re-called with MiXCR into one record per CDR3 protein. The sample lists 60,000 to 75,000 distinct CDR3 sequences; about a fifth were seen once. Sorting selected naive CD8 T cells with a CD8+CD4-CCR7+CD45RA+ phenotype. The data were taken from a study of molecular identifiers for immune sequencing clone quantification. Study summary: Within a replicate experiment, RNA obtained from either about 21,000 or 97,000 naive CD8 cells was divided into five aliquots, and four of those aliquots were then sequenced.

Study conclusions and caveats: Clones that had above 20 RNA copies took up over 99% of effector molecules but under 1% in naive cells.

The specimen sequenced was naive CD8+ T cells from blood, with Jurkat cell RNA spiked in. The subset is: FACS-sorted CD8+CD4-CCR7+CD45RA+ naive T cells. The chain couples TRBV12-3 or TRBV12-4 to TRBJ1-5; tentatively, D is TRBD1 (6 bases). This sequence originates from a human donor in good health. Some libraries in this study had Jurkat cell RNA spiked in. As DNA, the CDR3 is TGTGCCAGCAGTCTATACAGGGCATGGGATCAGCCCCAGCATTTT. It codes for CASSLYRAWDQPQHF.